The rows below give T cell receptor beta chains drawn from one sample of a study of blood T cell repertoires in COVID-19. Assay: immunoSEQ multiplex PCR; the TCRdb copy retains only in-frame clones and omits some. The sample includes about 230,000 clones, more than 65% of them seen just once. The sequenced material came from peripheral blood. Receptors originate from a woman older than 75 with acute or convalescent COVID-19. Each CDR3 is given with its conserved first and last residue. Each record gives: D gene, V gene, clone size, J gene, CDR3 protein, CDR3 DNA. A D gene is named only where the DNA matches it firmly. Size is stated for part of the rows, as once, few or many counts, or as a class when the clone is expanded.

-	TRBV6-1	-	TRBJ2-3	CASSEASGQGYTDTQYF	TGTGCCAGCAGTGAAGCTTCAGGGCAGGGGTACACAGATACGCAGTATTTT
-	TRBV18	once	TRBJ1-2	CASSPEISYGYTF	TGTGCCAGCTCACCAGAAATTAGCTATGGCTACACCTTC
TRBD2	TRBV7-2	-	TRBJ2-5	CASSRGGGLETQYF	TGTGCCAGCAGCCGGGGGGGAGGGTTAGAGACCCAGTACTTC
-	TRBV6-1	once	TRBJ1-6	CASSEPRGAGSPLHF	TGTGCCAGCAGTGAACCGCGGGGGGCTGGTTCACCCCTCCACTTT
-	TRBV4-1	-	TRBJ2-6	CASSQGGAPGANVLTF	TGCGCCAGCAGCCAAGGTGGGGCCCCCGGGGCCAACGTCCTGACTTTC
TRBD2	TRBV2	-	TRBJ2-5	CASAGLASLETQYF	TGTGCCAGCGCGGGACTAGCGAGTCTAGAGACCCAGTACTTC
-	TRBV18	-	TRBJ1-1	CASSPRAEGTEAFF	TGTGCCAGCTCACCACGGGCTGAGGGCACTGAAGCTTTCTTT
TRBD2	TRBV4-1	-	TRBJ2-5	CASSQGRGRGGSETQYF	TGCGCCAGCAGCCAAGGCCGGGGGCGGGGGGGCAGTGAGACCCAGTACTTC
-	TRBV19	-	TRBJ2-3	CASLPNWPSRTSTDTQYF	TGTGCCAGCCTACCTAACTGGCCTAGCAGAACTAGCACAGATACGCAGTATTTT
TRBD1	TRBV3-1/TRBV3-2	-	TRBJ2-1	CASSAFDRGSYNEQFF	TGTGCCAGCAGCGCTTTCGACAGGGGCTCGTACAATGAGCAGTTCTTC
-	TRBV9	-	TRBJ2-5	CASSAMEGQETQYF	TGTGCCAGCAGCGCTATGGAGGGCCAAGAGACCCAGTACTTC
TRBD2	TRBV5-1	-	TRBJ2-7	CASSLNSGGMRGQYF	TGCGCCAGCAGCTTAAATAGCGGGGGAATGAGGGGGCAGTACTTC
TRBD1	TRBV5-5	-	TRBJ1-1	CASSLQGARAAFF	TGTGCCAGCAGCCTGCAGGGGGCCCGGGCCGCTTTCTTT
TRBD1	TRBV6-2/TRBV6-3	few	TRBJ1-1	CASSNTGGVTEAFF	TGTGCCAGCAGTAATACAGGGGGCGTCACTGAAGCTTTCTTT
TRBD2	TRBV5-1	-	TRBJ2-7	CASSLGLAGVEYEQYF	TGCGCCAGCAGCTTGGGGCTAGCGGGAGTAGAGTACGAGCAGTACTTC
TRBD2	TRBV7-2	-	TRBJ2-7	CASSPTSGRYEQYF	TGTGCCAGCAGCCCGACTAGCGGACGCTACGAGCAGTACTTC